What follows describes a single T cell receptor beta chain. The data stem from a study of cytotoxic CD8 clonotypes in ibrutinib-treated CLL. Study-wide background: There were roughly twelve relapsed/refractory patients and around 15 treatment-naive patients, and fewer than 18 were IGHV unmutated. A mean of around 260,000 productive templates and approximately 90,000 productive rearrangements was obtained per sample.

TCRdb's copy holds only in-frame clones and misses some; the assay was immunoSEQ multiplex PCR. Among almost 250,000 clones listed, around three quarters were seen once. Germline CDR1 LNHDA, CDR2 SQIVND (reference sequence). V lost 9 bases to trimming and J lost 2 bases, with 14 bases between them. This CDR3 contains 13 residues. Roughly 2.2 micrograms of genomic DNA (from cryopreserved PBMCs) were used for TCR beta libraries. The TCR originated in a human donor with chronic lymphocytic leukemia. V gene TRBV19 combines with J gene TRBJ2-7; D possibly corresponds to TRBD2 (6 bases). This material consisted of PBMCs, taken after 24 months of ibrutinib treatment. CDR3 protein: CASSWGVPYEQYF. In DNA form, the CDR3 reads TGTGCCAGCTCCTGGGGGGTTCCCTACGAGCAGTACTTC.